The 10 T cell receptor beta chains below all came from one sample that was sequenced in a study of shared clonotypes between healthy human individuals. The assay was immunoSEQ multiplex PCR, and TCRdb's table has in-frame clones only and misses some. Among roughly 2.2 million clones, just under 95% were seen once, and the ten largest hold approximately 0.39%. Sequencing used naive CD4+ T cells from PBMCs. Described subset: CD45RA+ positively selected. Source of these receptors: a man younger than 30 in good health. Some clones in this sample may be carry-over from other donors' samples.

V and J are TRBV7-3 and TRBJ1-1; D is possibly TRBD1 (6 bases). Germline CDR1 SGHTA, CDR2 FQGTGA. The CDR3 sequence is 14 residues long. The V and J ends lost 3 bases and 0 bases respectively, with 8 bases between them. CDR3 protein: CASSLGHMNTEAFF. DNA of the CDR3: TGTGCCAGCAGCTTGGGACACATGAACACTGAAGCTTTCTTT.

The chain joins TRBV12-5 to TRBJ2-3; the match to TRBD2 covers 16 bases. This CDR3 is 16 amino acids long. V lost 5 bases and J lost 5; bases outside the gene matches: 4. Germline CDR1 and CDR2: LGHNT and FRNRAP. In DNA, the CDR3 is TGTGCTAGTGGTACCGGGACTAGCGGGAGGGTAGATACGCAGTATTTT. It specifies CASGTGTSGRVDTQYF.

In its sample, this clone was seen once. V gene TRBV6-5 combines with J gene TRBJ2-7, with D perhaps being TRBD1 or TRBD2 (5 bases each). The CDR3 is 12 residues long. V lost 7 bases and J lost 5, with 12 bases in between. Looked up from germline, CDR1 is MNHEY and CDR2 is SVGAGI. The CDR3 bases are TGTGCCAGCATGTCCCGGGACCACGAGCAGTACTTC. Translation gives CASMSRDHEQYF.

The gene calls are TRBV30 and TRBJ2-5; 7 bases agree with TRBD2. The germline V gene encodes CDR1 GTSNPN and CDR2 SVGIG (reference sequence). CDR3 length: 15 amino acids. The trim removed 3 bases at V and 4 bases at J, leaving 11 bases unmatched. CDR3 nucleotides: TGTGCCTGGAGAGTTGGGTCGGGAGGTATAGAGACCCAGTACTTC. It translates to CAWRVGSGGIETQYF.

This clone was picked up one time. The J gene is TRBJ2-2, the V gene TRBV11-3, with 11 bases matching TRBD2. Germline V gene data show CDR1 as SGHNT and CDR2 as YENEEA. J gave up 6 bases and V 7 bases, and 7 bases lay outside the gene matches. This CDR3 is 15 amino acids long. The CDR3 protein is CASTLAGGRAGELFF. The CDR3 DNA follows: TGTGCCAGCACCCTAGCGGGAGGCCGGGCCGGGGAGCTGTTTTTT.

The chain combines TRBV6-1 with TRBJ2-6; the D is unclear. The CDR3 has 14 residues. The germline V gene encodes CDR1 MNHNS and CDR2 SASEGT. With 8 bases removed from V and 4 bases from J, the gap between germline ends came to 12 bases. The CDR3 sequence: CASLPGNGANVLTF. The CDR3 DNA reads as TGTGCCAGCCTCCCAGGTAACGGGGCCAACGTCCTGACTTTC.

This clone appeared a single time. This chain links TRBV6-5 with TRBJ2-5; unclear D gene. CDR1 is MNHEY and CDR2 is SVGAGI in the germline V gene. The CDR3 contains 15 residues. V lost 1 base to trimming and J lost 0 bases, with 9 bases between them. CDR3 sequence (DNA): TGTGCCAGCAGTTACTGGGCTGGGTACCAAGAGACCCAGTACTTC. It encodes CASSYWAGYQETQYF.

Turning to this clone: Distinct nucleotide sequences in the sample also encode this CDR3. The V and J genes are TRBV5-1 and TRBJ2-5; the match to TRBD2 covers 7 bases. The CDR3 consists of 15 residues. The ends lost 0 bases at V and 2 bases at J; junction bases unmatched: 4. Germline V gene lookup returns CDR1 SGHRS and CDR2 YFSETQ. CDR3 in amino acids: CASSLVPGGQETQYF. The DNA of the CDR3 is TGCGCCAGCAGCTTGGTTCCGGGAGGACAAGAGACCCAGTACTTC.

A word on this clone: The sample carries other DNA sequences with the same CDR3. The chain combines TRBV7-3 with TRBJ2-5; tentatively, D is TRBD2 (5 bases). Trimming took off 5 bases at V and 2 bases at J, with 12 bases between the two ends. The CDR3 covers 14 residues. Germline CDR1 reads SGHTA; CDR2 reads FQGTGA. The CDR3 is CASSPGGGQETQYF. As DNA, the CDR3 is TGTGCCAGCAGCCCCGGAGGCGGGCAAGAGACCCAGTACTTC.

The rearrangement uses TRBV4-1 and TRBJ2-5; no definite D call. The germline CDR1 and CDR2 sequences are MGHRA and YSYEKL. The V gene lost 1 base and the J gene lost 1 base, with 16 bases spanning the gap. This CDR3 is 17 amino acids long. In DNA form, the CDR3 reads TGCGCCAGCAGCCAAGGAAGGGCCAGGAGAGTCCAAGAGACCCAGTACTTC. Protein product: CASSQGRARRVQETQYF.